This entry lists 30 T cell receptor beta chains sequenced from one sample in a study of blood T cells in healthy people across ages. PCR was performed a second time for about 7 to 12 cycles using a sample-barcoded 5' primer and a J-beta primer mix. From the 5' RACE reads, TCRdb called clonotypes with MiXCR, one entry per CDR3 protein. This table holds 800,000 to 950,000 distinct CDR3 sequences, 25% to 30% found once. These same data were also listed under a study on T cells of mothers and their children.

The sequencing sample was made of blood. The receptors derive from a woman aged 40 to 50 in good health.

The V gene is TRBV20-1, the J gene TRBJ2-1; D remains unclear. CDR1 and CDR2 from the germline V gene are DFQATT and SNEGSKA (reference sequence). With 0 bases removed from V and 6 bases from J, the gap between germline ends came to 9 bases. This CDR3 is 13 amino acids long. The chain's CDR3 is CSARDHLVNEQFF. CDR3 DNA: TGCAGTGCTAGAGATCATCTGGTCAATGAGCAGTTCTTC.

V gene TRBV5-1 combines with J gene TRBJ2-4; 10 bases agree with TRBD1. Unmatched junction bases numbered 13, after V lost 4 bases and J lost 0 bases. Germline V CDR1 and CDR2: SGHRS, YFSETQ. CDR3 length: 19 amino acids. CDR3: CASSAGQGGLSLAKNIQYF. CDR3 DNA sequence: TGCGCCAGCAGCGCTGGACAGGGGGGCTTATCCCTAGCCAAAAACATTCAGTACTTC.

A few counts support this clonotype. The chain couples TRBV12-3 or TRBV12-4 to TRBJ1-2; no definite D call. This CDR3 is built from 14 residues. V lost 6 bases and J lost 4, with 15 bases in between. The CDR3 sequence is CASSPPGRVYGYTF. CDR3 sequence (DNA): TGTGCCAGCAGCCCACCCGGACGGGTCTATGGCTACACCTTC.

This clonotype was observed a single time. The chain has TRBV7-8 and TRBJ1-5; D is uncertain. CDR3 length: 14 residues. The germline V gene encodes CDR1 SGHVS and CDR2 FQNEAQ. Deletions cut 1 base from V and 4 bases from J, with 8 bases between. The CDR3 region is CASSLDPLNQPQHF. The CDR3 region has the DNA TGTGCCAGCAGCTTAGACCCGTTAAATCAGCCCCAGCATTTT.

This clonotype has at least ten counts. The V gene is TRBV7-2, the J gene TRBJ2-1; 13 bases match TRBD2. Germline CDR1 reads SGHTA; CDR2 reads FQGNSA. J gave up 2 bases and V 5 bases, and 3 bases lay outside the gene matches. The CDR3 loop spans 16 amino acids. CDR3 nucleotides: TGTGCCAGCAGCCGACTAGCGGGGGGTGCCTACAATGAGCAGTTCTTC. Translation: CASSRLAGGAYNEQFF.

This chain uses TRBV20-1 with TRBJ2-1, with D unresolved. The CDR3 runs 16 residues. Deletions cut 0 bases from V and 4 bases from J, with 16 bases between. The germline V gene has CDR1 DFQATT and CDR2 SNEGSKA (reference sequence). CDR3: CSARDPLYSKYNEQFF. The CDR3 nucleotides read TGCAGTGCTAGAGATCCCTTATATTCAAAATACAATGAGCAGTTCTTC.

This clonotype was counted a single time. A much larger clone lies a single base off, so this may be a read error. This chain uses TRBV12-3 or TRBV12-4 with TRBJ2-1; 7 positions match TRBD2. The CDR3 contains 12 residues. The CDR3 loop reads CASSAGLGERFF. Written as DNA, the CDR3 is TGTGCCAGCTCAGCGGGGCTAGGTGAGCGGTTCTTC.

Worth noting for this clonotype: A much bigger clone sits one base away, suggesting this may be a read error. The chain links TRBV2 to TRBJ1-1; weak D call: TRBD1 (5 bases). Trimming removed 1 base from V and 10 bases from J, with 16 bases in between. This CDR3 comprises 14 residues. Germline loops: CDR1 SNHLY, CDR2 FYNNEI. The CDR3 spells CASSEGREEFGAFF. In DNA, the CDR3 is TGTGCCAGCAGTGAAGGCAGGGAAGAGTTCGGAGCTTTCTTT.

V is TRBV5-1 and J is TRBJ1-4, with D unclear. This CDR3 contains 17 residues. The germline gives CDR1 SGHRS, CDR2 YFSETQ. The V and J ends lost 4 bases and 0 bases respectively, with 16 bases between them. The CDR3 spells CASSPGGSITTNEKLFF. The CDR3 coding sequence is TGCGCCAGCAGCCCTGGCGGCAGTATAACAACTAATGAAAAACTGTTTTTT.

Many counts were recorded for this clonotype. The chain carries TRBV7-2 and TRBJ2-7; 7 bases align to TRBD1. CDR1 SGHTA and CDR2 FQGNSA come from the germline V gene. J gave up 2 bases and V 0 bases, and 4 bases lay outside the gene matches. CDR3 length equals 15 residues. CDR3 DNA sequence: TGTGCCAGCAGCTTAGCGCAGGGGGAAACCTACGAGCAGTACTTC. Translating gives CASSLAQGETYEQYF.

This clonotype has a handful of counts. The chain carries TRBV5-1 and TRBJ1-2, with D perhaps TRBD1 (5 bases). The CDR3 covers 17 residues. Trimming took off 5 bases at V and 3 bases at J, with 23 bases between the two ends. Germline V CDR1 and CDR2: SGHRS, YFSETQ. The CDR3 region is CASRTQVYTDSYYGYTF. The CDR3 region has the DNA TGCGCCAGCAGGACACAGGTATACACAGACAGCTACTATGGCTACACCTTC.

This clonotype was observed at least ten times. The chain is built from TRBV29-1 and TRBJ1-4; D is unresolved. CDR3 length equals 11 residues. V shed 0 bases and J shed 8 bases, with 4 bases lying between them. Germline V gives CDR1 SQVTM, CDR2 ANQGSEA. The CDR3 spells CSVEEEEKLFF. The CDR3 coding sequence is TGCAGCGTTGAAGAGGAGGAAAAACTGTTTTTT.

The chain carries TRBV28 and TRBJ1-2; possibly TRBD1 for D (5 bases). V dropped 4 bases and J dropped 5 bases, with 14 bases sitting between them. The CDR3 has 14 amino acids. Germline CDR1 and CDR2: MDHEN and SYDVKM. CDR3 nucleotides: TGTGCCAGCAGTTGGAACACGAGGGGATATGGCTACACCTTC. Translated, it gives CASSWNTRGYGYTF.

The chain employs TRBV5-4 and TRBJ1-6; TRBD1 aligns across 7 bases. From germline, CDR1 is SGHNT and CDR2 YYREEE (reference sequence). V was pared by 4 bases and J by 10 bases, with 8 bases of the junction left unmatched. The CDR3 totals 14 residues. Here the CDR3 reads CASSADTGESPLHF. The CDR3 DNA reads TGTGCCAGCAGCGCCGACACAGGGGAATCACCCCTCCACTTT.

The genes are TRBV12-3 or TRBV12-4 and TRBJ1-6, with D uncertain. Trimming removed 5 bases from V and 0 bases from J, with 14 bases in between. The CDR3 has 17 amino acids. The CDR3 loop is CASSPGGRGSYNSPLHF. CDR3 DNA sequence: TGTGCCAGCAGTCCCGGCGGCCGGGGCTCCTATAATTCACCCCTCCACTTT.

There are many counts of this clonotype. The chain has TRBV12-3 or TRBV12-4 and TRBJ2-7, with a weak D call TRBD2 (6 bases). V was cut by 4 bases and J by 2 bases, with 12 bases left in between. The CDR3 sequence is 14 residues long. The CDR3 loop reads CASSSAGPAYEQYF. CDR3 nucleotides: TGTGCCAGCAGTTCGGCGGGGCCCGCCTACGAGCAGTACTTC.

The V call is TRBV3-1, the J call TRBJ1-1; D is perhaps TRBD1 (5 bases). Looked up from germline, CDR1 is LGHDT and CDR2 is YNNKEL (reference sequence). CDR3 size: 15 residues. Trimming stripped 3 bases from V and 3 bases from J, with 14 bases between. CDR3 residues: CASSQEWGGDTEAFF. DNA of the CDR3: TGTGCCAGCAGCCAGGAATGGGGCGGGGACACTGAAGCTTTCTTT.

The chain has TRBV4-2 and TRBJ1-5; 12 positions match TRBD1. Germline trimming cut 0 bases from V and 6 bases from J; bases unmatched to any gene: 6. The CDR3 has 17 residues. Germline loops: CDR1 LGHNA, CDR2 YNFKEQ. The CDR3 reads CASSQEGTGGLGQPQHF. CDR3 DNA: TGTGCCAGCAGCCAAGAGGGGACAGGGGGCTTGGGTCAGCCCCAGCATTTT.

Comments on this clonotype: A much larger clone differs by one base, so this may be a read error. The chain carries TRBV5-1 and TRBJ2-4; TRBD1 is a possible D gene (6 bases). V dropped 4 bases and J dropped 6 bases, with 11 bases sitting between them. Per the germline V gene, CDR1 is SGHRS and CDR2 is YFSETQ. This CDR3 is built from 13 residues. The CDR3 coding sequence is TGCGCCAGCAGCGCCGGGACACGAAACATTCAGTACTTC. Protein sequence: CASSAGTRNIQYF.

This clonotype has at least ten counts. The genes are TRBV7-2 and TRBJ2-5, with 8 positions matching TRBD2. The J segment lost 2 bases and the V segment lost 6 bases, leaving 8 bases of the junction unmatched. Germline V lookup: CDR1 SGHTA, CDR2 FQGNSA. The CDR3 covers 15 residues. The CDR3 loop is CASSRGGPSQETQYF. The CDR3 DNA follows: TGTGCCAGCAGTCGGGGGGGGCCGTCACAAGAGACCCAGTACTTC.

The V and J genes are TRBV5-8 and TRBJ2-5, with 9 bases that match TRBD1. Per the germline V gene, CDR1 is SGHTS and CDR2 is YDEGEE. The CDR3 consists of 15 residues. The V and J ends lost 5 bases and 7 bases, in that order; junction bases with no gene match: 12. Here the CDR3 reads CASSLQGAGEGTQYF. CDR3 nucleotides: TGTGCCAGCAGTCTACAGGGGGCGGGGGAAGGGACCCAGTACTTC.

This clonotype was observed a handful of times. The CDR3 region has the DNA TGTGCCAGCAGTGACGTGGGGCTTCCTGGGGCCTACGAGCAGTACTTC. Amino acid sequence: CASSDVGLPGAYEQYF. J is TRBJ2-7 and V is TRBV6-4, with D tentatively TRBD1 (5 bases). Trimming removed 2 bases from V and 2 bases from J, with 16 bases in between. The length of the CDR3 is 16 residues. Germline V gene sequence: CDR1 MRHNA, CDR2 SNTAGT.

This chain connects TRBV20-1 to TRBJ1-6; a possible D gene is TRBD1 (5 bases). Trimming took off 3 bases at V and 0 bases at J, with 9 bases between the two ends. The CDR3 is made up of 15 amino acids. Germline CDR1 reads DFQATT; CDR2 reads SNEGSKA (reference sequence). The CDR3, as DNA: TGCAGTGCTAGGCCGGGGGGCTCCTATAATTCACCCCTCCACTTT. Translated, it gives CSARPGGSYNSPLHF.

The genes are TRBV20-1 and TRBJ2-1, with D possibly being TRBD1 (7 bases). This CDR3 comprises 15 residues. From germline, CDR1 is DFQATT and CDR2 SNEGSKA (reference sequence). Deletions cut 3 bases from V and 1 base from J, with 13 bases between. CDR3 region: CSARQAGGSYNEQFF. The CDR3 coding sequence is TGCAGTGCTAGGCAGGCAGGGGGGTCCTACAATGAGCAGTTCTTC.

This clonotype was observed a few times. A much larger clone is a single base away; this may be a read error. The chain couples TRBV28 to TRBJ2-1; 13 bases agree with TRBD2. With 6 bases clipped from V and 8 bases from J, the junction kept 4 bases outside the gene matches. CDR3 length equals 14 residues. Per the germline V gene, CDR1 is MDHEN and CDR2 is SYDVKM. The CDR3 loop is CASRPGLAGDEQFF. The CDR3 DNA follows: TGTGCCAGCAGACCCGGACTAGCGGGGGATGAGCAGTTCTTC.

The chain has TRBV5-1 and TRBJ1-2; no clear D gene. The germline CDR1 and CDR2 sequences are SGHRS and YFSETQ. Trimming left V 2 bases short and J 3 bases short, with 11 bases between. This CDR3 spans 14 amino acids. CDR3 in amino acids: CASSFDTSDYGYTF. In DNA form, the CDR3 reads TGCGCCAGCAGCTTTGACACCTCCGACTATGGCTACACCTTC.

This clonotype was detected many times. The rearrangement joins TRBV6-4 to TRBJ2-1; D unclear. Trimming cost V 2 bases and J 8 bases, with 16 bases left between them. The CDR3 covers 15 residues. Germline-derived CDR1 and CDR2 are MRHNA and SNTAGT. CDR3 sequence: CASSDLRQDRDEQFF. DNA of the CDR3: TGTGCCAGCAGTGACCTTCGACAAGACCGGGATGAGCAGTTCTTC.

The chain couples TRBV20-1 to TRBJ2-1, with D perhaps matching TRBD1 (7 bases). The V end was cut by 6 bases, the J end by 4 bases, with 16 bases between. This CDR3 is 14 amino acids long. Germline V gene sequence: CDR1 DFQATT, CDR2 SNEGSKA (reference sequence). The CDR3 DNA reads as TGCAGTGCGCCGGACCAGGGGGGATACAATGAGCAGTTCTTC. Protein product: CSAPDQGGYNEQFF.

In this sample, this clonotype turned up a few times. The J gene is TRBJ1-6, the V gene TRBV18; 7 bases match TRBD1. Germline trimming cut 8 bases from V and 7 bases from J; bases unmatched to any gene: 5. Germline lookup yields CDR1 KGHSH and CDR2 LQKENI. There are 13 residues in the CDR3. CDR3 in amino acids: CASLSGQNSPLHF. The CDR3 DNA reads TGTGCCAGCCTATCGGGACAGAATTCACCCCTCCACTTT.

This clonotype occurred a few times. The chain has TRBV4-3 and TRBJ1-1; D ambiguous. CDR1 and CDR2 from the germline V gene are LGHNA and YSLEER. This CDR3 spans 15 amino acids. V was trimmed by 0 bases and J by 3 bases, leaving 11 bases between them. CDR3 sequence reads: CASSQDGQADTEAFF. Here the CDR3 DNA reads TGCGCCAGCAGCCAAGATGGCCAGGCCGACACTGAAGCTTTCTTT.